This TCR beta chain was identified during a study of tumor and adjacent non-tumor tissue in lung cancer. Across the whole study: Stage I to III disease affected about ten men and a handful of women aged roughly 30 to 76.

No cell sorting was done before RNA was extracted from the tissue. This clonotype came up many times. Antigen unknown. Overall study findings and caveats: Tumor repertoires had a smaller top 100 clone share than normal lung. TCR diversity was significantly greater in tumor than normal lung tissue.

The ends were cut back, 5 bases at V and 1 base at J, with 8 bases in the middle. The CDR3 runs 14 residues. Germline values: CDR1 MNHNS, CDR2 SASEGT. A modified ARM-PCR protocol with three rounds of nested PCR amplified TCRbeta. TCRdb analysed the multiplex PCR reads with MiXCR anew, one entry per CDR3 protein. The profile covers 130,000 or so distinct CDR3 sequences, with around three fifths appearing a single time and 9.5% to 15% taken by the ten largest. This clonotype originated in a man aged 25-40 years with non-small cell lung cancer. The sequenced sample consisted of lung tumor tissue. J is TRBJ2-2 and V is TRBV6-1, with D uncertain. CDR3 DNA: TGTGCCAGCAGTTGGGATTTGAACACCGGGGAGCTGTTTTTT. Translated, it gives CASSWDLNTGELFF.